This entry concerns a single T cell receptor (beta chain). Its antigen is not known. Through a sample-barcoded 5' primer and a J-beta primer mix, a second PCR was run for 7 to 11 cycles. A single record per CDR3 protein comes from TCRdb applying MiXCR to the 5' RACE reads. The data show over 700,000 distinct CDR3 sequences, approximately 53% seen once. The data belong to a study of blood T cells in healthy people across ages. Study results and caveats: Unknown donor CMV status possibly confounded expanded clonotype changes. Older age coincided with a roughly linear decline in TCR beta diversity per million T cells.

Each of the donors had ten milliliters of peripheral blood drawn into EDTA-treated Vacutainer tubes. Per sample, extraction of total RNA gave at least 6 micrograms in every case. V trimming: 6 bases; J trimming: 2 bases; junction bases outside the gene matches: 8. This CDR3 is built from 14 residues. Germline CDR1 DFQATT, CDR2 SNEGSKA (reference sequence). The sample consisted of blood. The receptor was isolated from a man older than 75 in good health. The gene calls are TRBV20-1 and TRBJ2-7; 9 bases map to TRBD2. CDR3 DNA: TGCAGTGCCCTGACTAGCGGAGTTACCTACGAGCAGTACTTC. This encodes CSALTSGVTYEQYF.